The T cell receptor beta chain under discussion was sequenced for a study of cytomegalovirus exposure and HLA in healthy donors. This CDR3 region has 11 residues. The V gene's germline CDR1 is GTSNPN and CDR2 SVGIG (reference sequence). With 5 bases removed from V and 5 bases from J, the gap between germline ends came to 9 bases. Amplification used 60 Vbeta primers and 13 Jbeta primers. Only in-frame clones appear in the TCRdb table, and some are missing; sequencing was by immunoSEQ multiplex PCR. The sample shows roughly 200,000 clones, around 80% of them seen only once. The chain has TRBV30 and TRBJ2-5; D uncertain. This TCR came from a woman in her forties in good health and CMV-seronegative. Sequences were obtained from PBMCs. The DNA of the CDR3 is TGTGCCTGGGAGGAAGCGGAGACCCAGTACTTC. It translates to CAWEEAETQYF.